A single sample gave rise to the 18 T cell receptor beta chains below, sequenced in a study of T cells in Graves' hyperthyroidism and ophthalmopathy. From RNA transcripts, TCR beta CDR3 regions were amplified. A first-round RT-PCR of the TCR CDR3 used the HTBI primer set. One entry per CDR3 protein, called by TCRdb with MiXCR from the multiplex PCR reads. Seen here are hundreds of thousands of distinct CDR3 sequences, more than 11% observed once, and the top ten hold just under 25%. Sequenced material: blood. Receptors originate from a young woman with Graves' hyperthyroidism.

The V call is TRBV30, the J call TRBJ1-5; 10 bases are a match to TRBD1. Per germline, CDR1 GTSNPN and CDR2 SVGIG (reference sequence). After removal of 3 bases from V and 6 bases from J, the junction contained 8 bases not matched to a gene. The CDR3 extends over 15 amino acids. The CDR3 DNA follows: TGTGCCTGGAGCCGGGACAGGGGATTTTCTCAGCCCCAGCATTTT. It translates to CAWSRDRGFSQPQHF.

This clonotype was counted ten times or more. V gene TRBV30 combines with J gene TRBJ2-7; D gene uncertain. The germline CDR1 and CDR2 sequences are GTSNPN and SVGIG (reference sequence). CDR3 length: 14 residues. The V end lost 0 bases, the J end lost 2 bases, and 11 bases lay between the germline ends. The CDR3 sequence is CAWSVGLVPYEQYF. The CDR3 nucleotides read TGTGCCTGGAGTGTGGGTTTAGTGCCCTACGAGCAGTACTTC.

The J gene is TRBJ2-1, the V gene TRBV5-1; tentatively, D is TRBD2 (7 bases). There are 15 residues in the CDR3. V was clipped by 3 bases and J by 5 bases, with 15 bases between them. Germline-derived CDR1 and CDR2 are SGHRS and YFSETQ. CDR3 loop: CASSWGGAGDNEQFF. CDR3 DNA: TGCGCCAGCAGCTGGGGGGGCGCGGGTGACAATGAGCAGTTCTTC.

In its sample, this clonotype was seen once. The chain couples TRBV5-1 to TRBJ2-3; 7 positions agree with TRBD1. The CDR3 is 16 amino acids. Germline CDR1 and CDR2: SGHRS and YFSETQ. The V gene end was trimmed by 4 bases and the J gene end by 5 bases; junction bases not matched to a gene: 13. CDR3 in DNA: TGCGCCAGCAGCCCACCACTCGACAGGGTTGGAGATACGCAGTATTTT. The encoded protein is CASSPPLDRVGDTQYF.

This clonotype was recorded a few times. V gene TRBV28 combines with J gene TRBJ2-3; weak D call: TRBD2 (7 bases). The germline V and J ends were trimmed by 2 bases and 8 bases, with 20 bases remaining between them. Looked up from germline, CDR1 is MDHEN and CDR2 is SYDVKM. The CDR3 loop spans 16 amino acids. The CDR3 here is CASSLRGGAGVLTQYF. The CDR3 coding sequence is TGTGCCAGCAGTTTACGAGGGGGGGCGGGTGTTCTTACGCAGTATTTT.

The table lists this clonotype with a few counts. J is TRBJ2-6 and V is TRBV12-3 or TRBV12-4; no definite D call. This CDR3 is built from 15 residues. Trimming pared 7 bases from V and 0 bases from J, leaving 10 bases between. The CDR3 DNA reads as TGTGCCAGCACCTCTGGCCTCTCTGGGGCCAACGTCCTGACTTTC. Residues: CASTSGLSGANVLTF.

This clonotype was recorded once. A much more abundant neighbour one base away suggests this may be a read error. The J gene is TRBJ1-2, the V gene TRBV27; perhaps TRBD1 as D (6 bases). Germline V gene lookup returns CDR1 MNHEY and CDR2 SMNVEV (reference sequence). The CDR3 has 17 residues. V was trimmed by 5 bases and J by 8 bases, leaving 27 bases between them. The CDR3 protein is CASSESPAGADFRGYTF. The DNA for the CDR3 is TGTGCCAGCAGTGAGTCCCCTGCAGGGGCGGATTTTCGGGGCTACACCTTC.

The sample holds many counts of this clonotype. The chain has TRBV20-1 and TRBJ2-3, with D possibly being TRBD1 (6 bases). CDR3 length: 14 residues. Trimming removed 3 bases at V and 0 bases at J, with 10 bases between. Germline V CDR1 and CDR2: DFQATT, SNEGSKA (reference sequence). The DNA of the CDR3 is TGCAGTGCTAGCCGGGACAAGAGCACAGATACGCAGTATTTT. Translated: CSASRDKSTDTQYF.

This clonotype was recorded at least ten times. This chain joins TRBV12-3 or TRBV12-4 and TRBJ1-2; 8 positions agree with TRBD1. This CDR3 has 13 amino acids. J gave up 7 bases and V 6 bases, and 7 bases lay outside the gene matches. CDR3: CASRGTGVGGYTF. CDR3 coding DNA: TGTGCCAGCAGGGGGACAGGAGTGGGTGGCTACACCTTC.

This chain links TRBV10-1 with TRBJ1-1; D not certain. This CDR3 has 14 amino acids. CDR1 WNHNN and CDR2 SYGVQD come from the germline V gene (reference sequence). Trimming took 8 bases from V and 4 from J, leaving 17 bases between them. CDR3 in DNA: TGCGCCAGCCGTCCGGATGTTTTTAGCACTGAAGCTTTCTTT. Amino acids: CASRPDVFSTEAFF.

The V and J genes are TRBV29-1 and TRBJ1-3; D is ambiguous. With 7 bases removed from V and 1 base from J, the gap between germline ends came to 11 bases. The V gene's germline CDR1 is SQVTM and CDR2 ANQGSEA. The length of the CDR3 is 13 residues. CDR3 loop: CSAVRDSGNTIYF. The CDR3 DNA sequence: TGCAGCGCCGTACGGGATTCTGGAAACACCATATATTTT.

This clonotype appeared a few times. This rearrangement joins TRBV18 to TRBJ2-4; 10 bases map to TRBD1. Per germline, CDR1 KGHSH and CDR2 LQKENI. The CDR3 contains 15 residues. With 6 bases clipped from V and 9 bases from J, the junction kept 11 bases outside the gene matches. CDR3 DNA sequence: TGTGCCAGCTCCCCCTCCGGGACAGGGGCCATCATTCAGTACTTC. It codes for CASSPSGTGAIIQYF.

The chain is built from TRBV19 and TRBJ2-4; 9 nucleotides match TRBD1. The germline gives CDR1 LNHDA, CDR2 SQIVND (reference sequence). The CDR3 length is 13 residues. With V trimmed by 0 bases and J by 11 bases, 2 bases remained unmatched. CDR3: CASSIERTGVQYF. CDR3 coding DNA: TGTGCCAGTAGTATAGAACGGACAGGGGTTCAGTACTTC.

This clonotype was seen ten or more times. The J gene is TRBJ2-7, the V gene TRBV28, with a tentative D call TRBD2 (6 bases). Looked up from germline, CDR1 is MDHEN and CDR2 is SYDVKM. V lost 3 bases and J lost 9, with 21 bases in between. This CDR3 is 15 amino acids long. CDR3 nucleotides: TGTGCCAGCAGTTTCGACGGGGGACGAACCCCGCGGCAGTACTTC. Its translation: CASSFDGGRTPRQYF.

This clonotype has a count of ten or more. The chain recombines TRBV27 with TRBJ1-2; 7 nucleotides line up with TRBD1. The CDR3 runs 15 residues. Germline V lookup: CDR1 MNHEY, CDR2 SMNVEV (reference sequence). V lost 4 bases, J lost 6 bases, and 11 bases stayed unmatched. The CDR3 region is CASSSVRGLVDGYTF. CDR3 sequence (DNA): TGTGCCAGCAGTTCCGTGAGGGGGCTCGTCGATGGCTACACCTTC.

This clonotype showed up many times. The CDR3 DNA sequence: TGTGCCAGCAGTCTGACTAGCGGGAGGGCCTCGACCCAGTACTTC. Residues: CASSLTSGRASTQYF. This rearrangement joins TRBV28 to TRBJ2-5; the match to TRBD2 covers 14 bases. The germline CDR1 and CDR2 sequences are MDHEN and SYDVKM. V lost 5 bases to trimming and J lost 7 bases; unmatched junction nucleotides: 6. The length of the CDR3 is 15 residues.

This clonotype was counted only a few times. The CDR3 DNA sequence: TGCAGTGCTAGAGAGCAAAACGGGAAGGGGCCCTTTGGGGAGCTGTTTTTT. Its translation is CSAREQNGKGPFGELFF. The rearrangement joins TRBV20-1 to TRBJ2-2; TRBD1 or TRBD2 may be the D gene (5 bases each). Germline V gene data show CDR1 as DFQATT and CDR2 as SNEGSKA (reference sequence). The CDR3 extends over 17 amino acids. V was shortened by 0 bases and J by 8 bases, with 22 bases between the two germline ends.

This clonotype has a handful of counts. The chain combines TRBV6-1 with TRBJ2-7; 9 bases align to TRBD2. This CDR3 is built from 15 residues. The V gene end was trimmed by 4 bases and the J gene end by 0 bases; junction bases not matched to a gene: 4. CDR1 MNHNS and CDR2 SASEGT come from the germline V gene. The CDR3 nucleotides are TGTGCCAGCAGTGGTCCTAGCGGGGCCTCCTACGAGCAGTACTTC. As protein: CASSGPSGASYEQYF.